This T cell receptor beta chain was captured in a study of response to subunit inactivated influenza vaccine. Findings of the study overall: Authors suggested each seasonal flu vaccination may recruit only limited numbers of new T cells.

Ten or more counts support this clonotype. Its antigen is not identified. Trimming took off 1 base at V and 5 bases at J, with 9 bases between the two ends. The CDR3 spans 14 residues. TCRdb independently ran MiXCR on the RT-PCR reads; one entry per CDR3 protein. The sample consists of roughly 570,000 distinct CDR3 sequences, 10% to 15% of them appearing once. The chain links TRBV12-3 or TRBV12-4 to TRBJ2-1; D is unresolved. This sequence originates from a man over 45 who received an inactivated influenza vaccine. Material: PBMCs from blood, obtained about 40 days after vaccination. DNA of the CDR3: TGTGCCAGCAGTTTAGGGCGCCAGGACAATGAGCAGTTCTTC. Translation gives CASSLGRQDNEQFF.